Described below is a single T cell receptor (beta chain) sequence and its context. Its specificity is unknown. The V and J ends lost 3 bases and 6 bases, in that order; junction bases with no gene match: 5. This CDR3 spans 14 amino acids. The germline V gene has CDR1 KGHSH and CDR2 LQKENI. Roughly 99,000 TCR templates underwent assay in each sample. The assay was immunoSEQ multiplex PCR, and TCRdb's table has in-frame clones only and misses some. The table shows about 120,000 clones, with roughly 94% occurring only once. The sample comes from a study of siplizumab effects on memory and regulatory T cells. Points from the study as a whole: Alloreactive clones mapping to unstimulated subsets formed only a minor fraction.

The TCR originated in a human donor in good health. Sequenced: non-Treg CD4+ T cells sorted from blood. The gene calls are TRBV18 and TRBJ2-7; 10 nucleotides align to TRBD1. The CDR3 loop is CASSPGTGVFEQYF. The CDR3 bases are TGTGCCAGCTCACCCGGGACAGGGGTTTTCGAGCAGTACTTC.